The present TCR beta chain was sequenced within a study of lymphopenia after photon versus proton radiotherapy. General study findings and limits: Larger post-nadir TCR diversity loss correlated inversely with survival in deceased patients. Better survival with proton therapy was suggested as possible, not demonstrated. Photon-treated patients lost naive T cells and TCR diversity; proton-treated stayed stable. After the lymphocyte nadir, photon-treated repertoires showed oligoclonal expansion, especially of CD8+ Temra cells.

TCRdb's table, derived via immunoSEQ multiplex PCR, lists solely in-frame clones and lacks some. The table has some 76,000 clones, about nine tenths seen once. Regarding this clone: What it binds is unknown.

The material was peripheral blood, obtained from a patient treated with photon-based radiotherapy. The receptor was derived from a woman aged 40 to 50 with cholangiocarcinoma.

This chain's CDR3 is CASSPGRRDSPLHF. In nucleotides, the CDR3 is TGTGCCAGTAGTCCAGGGAGGCGCGATTCACCCCTCCACTTT. V is TRBV19 and J is TRBJ1-6, with D possibly TRBD1 on 5 matching bases. Germline V lookup: CDR1 LNHDA, CDR2 SQIVND (reference sequence). The CDR3 has 14 amino acids. Between the trimmed V and J ends, which lost 5 bases and 8 bases, there was a span of 13 bases.